These T cell receptor beta chains were read from a single sample in a study of blood T cell repertoires in COVID-19. The assay was immunoSEQ multiplex PCR, and TCRdb's table has in-frame clones only and misses some. The sample carries under 300,000 clones, around 90% recorded once. Sequencing input: peripheral blood. These receptors came from a man aged 25 to 40 with COVID-19, enrolled during active disease. CDR3s leave out the opening cysteine and the closing phenylalanine or tryptophan. The order of the fields is J gene, V gene, CDR3 protein.

>TRBJ1-4|TRBV5-1
ASSYQGGGEKLF
>TRBJ2-2|TRBV5-1
ASSLGDRDTGELF
>TRBJ1-3|TRBV4-1
ASSQTRQESSGNTIY
>TRBJ2-1|TRBV12-3/TRBV12-4
ASSLGLFNEQF
>TRBJ1-1|TRBV6-5
ATATPGQGNTEAF
>TRBJ2-7|TRBV3-1/TRBV3-2
ASSQEGRGASYEQY
>TRBJ1-2|TRBV3-1/TRBV3-2
ASSQDEKGVGYT
>TRBJ2-2|TRBV19
ASRSLDRDTGELF
>TRBJ1-4|TRBV15
ATSLDRESEKLF
>TRBJ1-5|TRBV7-9
ASSAGWGGVNQPQH